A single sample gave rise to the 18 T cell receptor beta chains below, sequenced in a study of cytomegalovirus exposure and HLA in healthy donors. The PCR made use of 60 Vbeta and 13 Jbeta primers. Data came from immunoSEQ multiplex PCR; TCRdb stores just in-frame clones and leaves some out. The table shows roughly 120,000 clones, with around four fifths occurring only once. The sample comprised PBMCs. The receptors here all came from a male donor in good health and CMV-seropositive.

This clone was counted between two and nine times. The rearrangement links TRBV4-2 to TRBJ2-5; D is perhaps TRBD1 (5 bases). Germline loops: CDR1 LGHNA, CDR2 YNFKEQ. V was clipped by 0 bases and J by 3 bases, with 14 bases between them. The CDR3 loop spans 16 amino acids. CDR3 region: CASSQEWVGAEETQYF. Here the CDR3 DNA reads TGTGCCAGCAGCCAAGAGTGGGTAGGGGCAGAAGAGACCCAGTACTTC.

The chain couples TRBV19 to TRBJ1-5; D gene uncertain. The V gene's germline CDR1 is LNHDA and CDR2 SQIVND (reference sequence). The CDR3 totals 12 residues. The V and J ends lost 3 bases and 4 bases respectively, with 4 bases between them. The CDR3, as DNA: TGTGCCAGTAGTATGAGGAATCAGCCCCAGCATTTT. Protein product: CASSMRNQPQHF.

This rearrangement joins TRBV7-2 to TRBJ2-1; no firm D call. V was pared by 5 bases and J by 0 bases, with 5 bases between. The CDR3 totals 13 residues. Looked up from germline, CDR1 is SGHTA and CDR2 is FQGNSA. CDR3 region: CASSPGSYNEQFF. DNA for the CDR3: TGTGCCAGCAGCCCCGGCTCCTACAATGAGCAGTTCTTC.

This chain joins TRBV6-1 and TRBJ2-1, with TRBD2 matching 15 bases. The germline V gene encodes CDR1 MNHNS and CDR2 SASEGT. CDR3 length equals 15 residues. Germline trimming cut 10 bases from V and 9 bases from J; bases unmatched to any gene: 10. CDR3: CATSPGLAGGAEQFF. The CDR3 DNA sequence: TGTGCCACTAGCCCAGGACTAGCGGGGGGGGCTGAGCAGTTCTTC.

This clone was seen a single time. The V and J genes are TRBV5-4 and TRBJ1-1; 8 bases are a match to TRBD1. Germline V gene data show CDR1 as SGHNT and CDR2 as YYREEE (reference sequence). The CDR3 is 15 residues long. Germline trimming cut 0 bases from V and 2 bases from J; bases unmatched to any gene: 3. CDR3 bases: TGTGCCAGCAGCTTGGGGGACAGGCGTAACACTGAAGCTTTCTTT. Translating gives CASSLGDRRNTEAFF.

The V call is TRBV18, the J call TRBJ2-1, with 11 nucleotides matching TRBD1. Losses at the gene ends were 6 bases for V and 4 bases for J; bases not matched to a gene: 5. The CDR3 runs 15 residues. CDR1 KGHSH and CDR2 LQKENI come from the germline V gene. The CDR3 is CASSEDRGLYNEQFF. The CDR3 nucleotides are TGTGCCAGCTCCGAGGACAGGGGGCTGTACAATGAGCAGTTCTTC.

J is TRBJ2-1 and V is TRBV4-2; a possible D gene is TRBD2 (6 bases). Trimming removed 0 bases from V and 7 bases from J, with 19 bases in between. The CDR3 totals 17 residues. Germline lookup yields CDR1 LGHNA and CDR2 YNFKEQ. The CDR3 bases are TGTGCCAGCAGCCAAGATCGGGGGTTAGCGGCGATGAATGAGCAGTTCTTC. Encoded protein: CASSQDRGLAAMNEQFF.

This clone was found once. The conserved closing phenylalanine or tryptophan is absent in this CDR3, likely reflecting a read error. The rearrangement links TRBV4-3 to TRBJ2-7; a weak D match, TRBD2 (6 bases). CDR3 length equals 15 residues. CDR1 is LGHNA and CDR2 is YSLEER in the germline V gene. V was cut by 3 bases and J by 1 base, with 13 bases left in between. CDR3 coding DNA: TGCGCCAGCAGCCAGGGGGGAGCGTATTCCTACGAGCAGTACCTC. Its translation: CASSQGGAYSYEQYL.

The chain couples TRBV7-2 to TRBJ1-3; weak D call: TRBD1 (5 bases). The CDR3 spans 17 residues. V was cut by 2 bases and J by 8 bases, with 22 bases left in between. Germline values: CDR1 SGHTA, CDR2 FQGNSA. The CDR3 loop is CASSLWGPGGRRDTIYF. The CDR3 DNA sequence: TGTGCCAGCAGCTTATGGGGACCGGGGGGACGAAGAGACACCATATATTTT.

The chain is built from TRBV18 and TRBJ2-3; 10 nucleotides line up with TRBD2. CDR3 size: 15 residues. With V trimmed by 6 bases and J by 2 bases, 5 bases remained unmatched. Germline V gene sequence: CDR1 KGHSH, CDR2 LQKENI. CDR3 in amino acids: CASSTGLATTDTQYF. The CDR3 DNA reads TGTGCCAGCTCTACGGGACTAGCGACCACAGATACGCAGTATTTT.

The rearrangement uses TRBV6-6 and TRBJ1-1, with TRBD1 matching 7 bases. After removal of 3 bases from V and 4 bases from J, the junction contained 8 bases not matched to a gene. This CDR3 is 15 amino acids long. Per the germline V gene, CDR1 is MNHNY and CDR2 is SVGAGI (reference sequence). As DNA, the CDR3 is TGTGCCAGCAGTTATAGAGACAGGGCTGGCACTGAAGCTTTCTTT. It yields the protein CASSYRDRAGTEAFF.

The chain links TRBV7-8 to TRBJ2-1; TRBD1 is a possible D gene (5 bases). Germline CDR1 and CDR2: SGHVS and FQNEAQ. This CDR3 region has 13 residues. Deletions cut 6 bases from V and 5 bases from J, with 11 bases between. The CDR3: CASSQDRNNEQFF. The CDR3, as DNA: TGTGCCAGCAGTCAAGACAGAAACAATGAGCAGTTCTTC.

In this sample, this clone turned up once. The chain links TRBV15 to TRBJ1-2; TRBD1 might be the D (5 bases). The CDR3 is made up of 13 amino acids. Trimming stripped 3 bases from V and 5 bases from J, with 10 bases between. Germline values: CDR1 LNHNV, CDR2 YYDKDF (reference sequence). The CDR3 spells CATSRGGSYGYTF. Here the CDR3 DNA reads TGTGCCACCAGCAGGGGGGGGTCATATGGCTACACCTTC. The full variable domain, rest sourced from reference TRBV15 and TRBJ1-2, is DAMVIQNPRYQVTQFGKPVTLSCSQTLNHNVMYWYQQKSSQAPKLLFHYYDKDFNNEADTPDNFQSRRPNTSFCFLDIRSPGLGDTAMYLCATSRGGSYGYTFGSGTRLTVV.

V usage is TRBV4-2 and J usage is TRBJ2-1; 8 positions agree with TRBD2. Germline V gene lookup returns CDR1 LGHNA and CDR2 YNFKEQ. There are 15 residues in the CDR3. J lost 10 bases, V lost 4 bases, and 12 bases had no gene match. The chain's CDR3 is CASSPPSGSLGEQFF. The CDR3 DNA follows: TGTGCCAGCAGCCCTCCAAGCGGGAGTTTAGGGGAGCAGTTCTTC.

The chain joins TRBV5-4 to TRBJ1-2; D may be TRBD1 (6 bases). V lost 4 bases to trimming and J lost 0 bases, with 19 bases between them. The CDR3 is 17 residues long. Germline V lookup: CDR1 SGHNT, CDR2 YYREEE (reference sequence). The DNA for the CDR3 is TGTGCCAGCAGCCTGGTGGGAGGGGGGGGGACTAACTATGGCTACACCTTC. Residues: CASSLVGGGGTNYGYTF.

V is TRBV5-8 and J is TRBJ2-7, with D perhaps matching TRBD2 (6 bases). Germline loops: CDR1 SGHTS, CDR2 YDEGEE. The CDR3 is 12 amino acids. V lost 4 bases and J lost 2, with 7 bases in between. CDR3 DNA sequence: TGTGCCAGCAGCCGGGGGACCTACGAGCAGTACTTC. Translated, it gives CASSRGTYEQYF.

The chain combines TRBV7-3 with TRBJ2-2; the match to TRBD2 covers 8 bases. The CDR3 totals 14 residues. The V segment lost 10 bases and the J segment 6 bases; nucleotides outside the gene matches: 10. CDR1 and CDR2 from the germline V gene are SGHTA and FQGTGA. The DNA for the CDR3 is TGTGCCACAGGGACTAGTAATGGCGCCGGGGAGCTGTTTTTT. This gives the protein CATGTSNGAGELFF.

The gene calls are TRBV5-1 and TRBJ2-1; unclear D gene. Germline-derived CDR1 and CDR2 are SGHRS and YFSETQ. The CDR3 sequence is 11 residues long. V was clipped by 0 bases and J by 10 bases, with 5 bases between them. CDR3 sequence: CASSLAREQFF. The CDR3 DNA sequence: TGCGCCAGCAGCTTGGCACGGGAGCAGTTCTTC.